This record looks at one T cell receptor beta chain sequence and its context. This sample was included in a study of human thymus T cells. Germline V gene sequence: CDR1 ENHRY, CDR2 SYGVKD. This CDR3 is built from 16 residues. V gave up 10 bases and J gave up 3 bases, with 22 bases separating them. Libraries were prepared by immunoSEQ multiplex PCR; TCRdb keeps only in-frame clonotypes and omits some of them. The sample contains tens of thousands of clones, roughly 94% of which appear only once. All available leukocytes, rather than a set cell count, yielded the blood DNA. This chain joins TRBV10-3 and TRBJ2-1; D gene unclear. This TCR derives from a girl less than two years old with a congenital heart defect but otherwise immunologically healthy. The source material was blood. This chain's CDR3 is CATISVLWAGYNEQFF. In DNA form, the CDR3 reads TGTGCCACAATAAGCGTATTATGGGCCGGCTACAATGAGCAGTTCTTC.